A single sample gave rise to the 6 T cell receptor beta chains below, sequenced in a study of T cell repertoires in cytomegalovirus infection. The antigens for these receptors are not known. MiXCR, applied by TCRdb to the reads, yields one record per CDR3 protein. This table has 57,000 or so distinct CDR3 sequences, around 33% appearing once. Material for sequencing was PBMCs, sequenced either directly or after in vitro stimulation (not recorded which). The receptors shown here come from a human donor in good health (CMV status not recorded). Some clones in this sample may be carry-over from other donors' samples.

The chain combines TRBV11-2 with TRBJ2-7, with D possibly being TRBD1 (5 bases). The CDR3 length is 13 residues. Trimming removed 5 bases from V and 2 bases from J, with 10 bases in between. Germline assignment: CDR1 SGHAT and CDR2 FQNNGV. This CDR3 is CASSPDRPYEQYF. Here the CDR3 DNA reads TGTGCCAGCAGCCCCGACAGACCCTACGAGCAGTACTTC.

The chain is built from TRBV20-1 and TRBJ2-3; TRBD1 aligns across 9 bases. Germline CDR1 and CDR2: DFQATT and SNEGSKA (reference sequence). The ends lost 3 bases at V and 0 bases at J; junction bases unmatched: 10. The CDR3 extends over 17 amino acids. CDR3 region: CSASGWTGASSTDTQYF. CDR3 sequence (DNA): TGCAGTGCTAGTGGTTGGACAGGGGCGTCTAGCACAGATACGCAGTATTTT.

This clonotype was seen a few times. J is TRBJ2-5 and V is TRBV6-1; 9 nucleotides line up with TRBD1. The CDR3 length is 19 residues. Germline CDR1 MNHNS, CDR2 SASEGT. After removal of 5 bases from V and 3 bases from J, the junction contained 19 bases not matched to a gene. CDR3 DNA sequence: TGTGCCAGCAGTACCCCCTTTGGGACGGGACAGGGCAGGAAAGAGACCCAGTACTTC. Its translation is CASSTPFGTGQGRKETQYF.

The chain combines TRBV28 with TRBJ2-1; no clear D gene. The V gene lost 5 bases and the J gene lost 0 bases, with 11 bases spanning the gap. The CDR3 consists of 15 residues. Germline CDR1 MDHEN, CDR2 SYDVKM. This chain's CDR3 is CASSLTPSSYNEQFF. CDR3 sequence (DNA): TGTGCCAGCAGTCTGACCCCGAGCTCCTACAATGAGCAGTTCTTC.

The V and J genes are TRBV12-5 and TRBJ2-5; a possible D gene is TRBD1 (6 bases). Trimming removed 7 bases from V and 2 bases from J, with 11 bases in between. Germline assignment: CDR1 LGHNT and CDR2 FRNRAP. The CDR3 has 13 residues. The CDR3 bases are TGTGCTAGTGCTCAGGGGTTGCAAGAGACCCAGTACTTC. It encodes CASAQGLQETQYF.

The chain recombines TRBV7-9 with TRBJ1-1, with D possibly matching TRBD1 (6 bases). The germline V gene encodes CDR1 SEHNR and CDR2 FQNEAQ (reference sequence). This CDR3 has 15 residues. Trimming left V 1 base short and J 5 bases short, with 14 bases between. CDR3 sequence reads: CASSLVPGVGTEAFF. CDR3 bases: TGTGCCAGCAGCTTAGTCCCAGGGGTGGGAACTGAAGCTTTCTTT.